This section outlines one TCR beta chain sequence together with its context. The antigen is unknown. This sample was included in a study of T cell repertoires in ileal Crohn's disease. Overall study: Postoperative therapy was given to about half: around eleven thiopurines, about 19 anti-TNF agents.

Germline CDR1 reads SGHVS; CDR2 reads FQNEAQ. V was shortened by 5 bases and J by 5 bases, with 12 bases between the two germline ends. This CDR3 comprises 13 residues. Adults with ileal or ileocolonic Crohn's disease and an indication for resection were eligible. Produced via immunoSEQ multiplex PCR; TCRdb's table is partial and in-frame only. The sample shows nearly 8,500 clones, around 82% of them seen only once. Points from the study as a whole: Mucosal expansions were suggested to be mainly CD8 T cells. Clonal expansions were more frequent in active smokers than non-smokers at surgery.

The specimen sequenced was ileal tissue. The genes are TRBV7-8 and TRBJ2-5; D gene ambiguous. The receptor was isolated from an adult with Crohn's disease. The CDR3 nucleotides are TGTGCCAGCAGCGACCTCGCGTGGGAGACCCAGTACTTC. As protein: CASSDLAWETQYF. The whole variable domain, filled in from reference TRBV7-8 and TRBJ2-5, reads GAGVSQSPRYKVAKRGQDVALRCDPISGHVSLFWYQQALGQGPEFLTYFQNEAQLDKSGLPSDRFFAERPEGSVSTLKIQRTQQEDSAVYLCASSDLAWETQYFGPGTRLLVL.